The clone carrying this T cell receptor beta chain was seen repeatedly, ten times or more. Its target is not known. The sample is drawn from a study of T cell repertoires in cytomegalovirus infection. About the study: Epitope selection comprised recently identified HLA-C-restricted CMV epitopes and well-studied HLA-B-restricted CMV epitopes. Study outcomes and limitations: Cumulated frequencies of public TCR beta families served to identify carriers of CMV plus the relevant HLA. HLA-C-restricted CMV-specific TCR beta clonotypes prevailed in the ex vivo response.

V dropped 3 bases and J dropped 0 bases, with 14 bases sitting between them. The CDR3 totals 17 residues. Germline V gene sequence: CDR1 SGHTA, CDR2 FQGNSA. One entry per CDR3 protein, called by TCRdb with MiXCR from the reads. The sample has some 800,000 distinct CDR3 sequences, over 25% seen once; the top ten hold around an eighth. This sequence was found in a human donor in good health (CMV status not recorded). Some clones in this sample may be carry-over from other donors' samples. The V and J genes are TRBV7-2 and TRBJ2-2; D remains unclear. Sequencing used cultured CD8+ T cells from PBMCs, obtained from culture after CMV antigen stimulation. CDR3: CASSFGRPSTNTGELFF. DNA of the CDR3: TGTGCCAGCAGCTTCGGACGGCCCTCCACGAACACCGGGGAGCTGTTTTTT.